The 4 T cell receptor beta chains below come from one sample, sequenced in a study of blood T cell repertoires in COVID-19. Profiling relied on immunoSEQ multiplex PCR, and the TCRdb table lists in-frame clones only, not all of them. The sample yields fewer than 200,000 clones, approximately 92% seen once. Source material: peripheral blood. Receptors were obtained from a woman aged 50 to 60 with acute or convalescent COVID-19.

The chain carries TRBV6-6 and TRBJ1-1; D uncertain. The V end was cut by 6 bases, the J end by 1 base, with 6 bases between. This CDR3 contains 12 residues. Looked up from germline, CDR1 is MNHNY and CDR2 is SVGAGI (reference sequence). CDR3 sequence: CASRRQNTEAFF. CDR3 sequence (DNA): TGTGCCAGCAGGCGACAGAACACTGAAGCTTTCTTT.

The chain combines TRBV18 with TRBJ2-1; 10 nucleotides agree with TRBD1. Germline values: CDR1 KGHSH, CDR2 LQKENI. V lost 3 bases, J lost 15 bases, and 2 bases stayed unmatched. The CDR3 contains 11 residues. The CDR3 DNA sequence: TGTGCCAGCTCACCCGGGACAGGGGCGTTCTTC. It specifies CASSPGTGAFF.

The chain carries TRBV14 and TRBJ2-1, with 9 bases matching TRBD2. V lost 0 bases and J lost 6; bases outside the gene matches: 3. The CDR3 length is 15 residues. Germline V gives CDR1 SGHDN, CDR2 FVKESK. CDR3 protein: CASSQESSGGNEQFF. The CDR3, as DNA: TGTGCCAGCAGCCAAGAAAGTAGCGGGGGCAATGAGCAGTTCTTC.

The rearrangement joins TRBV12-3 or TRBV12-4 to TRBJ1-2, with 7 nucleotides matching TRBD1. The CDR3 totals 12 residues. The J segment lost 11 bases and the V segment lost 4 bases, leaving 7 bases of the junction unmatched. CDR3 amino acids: CASSSVDREYTF. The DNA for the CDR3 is TGTGCCAGCAGTTCAGTAGACAGGGAGTACACCTTC.